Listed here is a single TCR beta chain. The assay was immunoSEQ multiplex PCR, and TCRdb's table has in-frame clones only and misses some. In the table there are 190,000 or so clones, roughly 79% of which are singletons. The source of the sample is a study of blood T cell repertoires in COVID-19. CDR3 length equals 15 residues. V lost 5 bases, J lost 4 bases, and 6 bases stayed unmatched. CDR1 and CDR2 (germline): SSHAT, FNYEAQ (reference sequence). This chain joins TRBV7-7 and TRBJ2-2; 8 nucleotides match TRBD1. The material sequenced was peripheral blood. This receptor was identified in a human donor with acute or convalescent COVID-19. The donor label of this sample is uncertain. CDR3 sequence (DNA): TGTGCCAGCAGCCCAGGGGGCGCGGGCACCGGGGAGCTGTTTTTT. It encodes CASSPGGAGTGELFF.